The 27 T cell receptor beta chains below were found in one sample sequenced in a study of tumor and adjacent non-tumor tissue in lung cancer. The library came from three nested PCR rounds adapted from ARM-PCR protocols. MiXCR, applied by TCRdb to the multiplex PCR reads, yields one record per CDR3 protein. The data show about 77,000 distinct CDR3 sequences, 76% seen once. No cell sorting was done before RNA was extracted from the tissue. The normal lung tissue was taken more than 3 cm from the tumor edge. The sequenced sample was distant non-tumor lung tissue. These TCRs come from a man aged 70 or older with non-small cell lung cancer.

This chain uses TRBV11-2 with TRBJ1-1; D uncertain. The germline V gene has CDR1 SGHAT and CDR2 FQNNGV. The CDR3 is 15 residues long. Trimming removed 8 bases at V and 1 base at J, with 17 bases between. CDR3 nucleotides: TGTGCCAGCTTCTTCGCCAATTTAAGGAACACTGAAGCTTTCTTT. This gives the protein CASFFANLRNTEAFF.

This clonotype is a singleton in its sample. A read error may produce the germline difference seen at one junction end. The V and J genes are TRBV11-3 and TRBJ2-3; tentative D call: TRBD1 (6 bases). This CDR3 spans 15 amino acids. The V gene's germline CDR1 is SGHNT and CDR2 YENEEA. The CDR3, as DNA: TGTACCAGCAGCCCAATACAGGGAGGCACAGATACGCAGTATTTT. It translates to CTSSPIQGGTDTQYF. Based on the CDR3 plus reference TRBV11-3 and TRBJ2-3, the full variable domain is EAGVVQSPRYKIIEKKQPVAFWCNPISGHNTLYWYLQNLGQGPELLIRYENEEAVDDSQLPKDRFSAERLKGVDSTLKIQPAELGDSAVYLCTSSPIQGGTDTQYFGPGTRLTVL.

On this clonotype: A read error may produce the germline difference seen at one junction end. V and J are TRBV4-2 and TRBJ2-1, with 7 bases lining up with TRBD2. CDR3 size: 15 residues. Per the germline V gene, CDR1 is LGHNA and CDR2 is YNFKEQ. The CDR3 sequence is CVSSQVRGSDNEQFF. In DNA form, the CDR3 reads TGTGTCAGCAGCCAAGTGCGCGGGAGCGACAATGAGCAATTCTTC.

This clonotype was detected only a few times. The chain uses TRBV11-2 and TRBJ1-2, with 7 bases fitting TRBD1. This CDR3 is 16 amino acids long. CDR1 is SGHAT and CDR2 is FQNNGV in the germline V gene. V shed 4 bases and J 1 base; nucleotides not matched to a gene: 9. The CDR3 spells CASSSGTAHLNYGYTF. The CDR3 DNA is TGTGCCAGCAGCTCCGGGACAGCCCATCTTAACTATGGCTACACCTTC.

In its sample, this clonotype was seen many times. The chain couples TRBV6-6 to TRBJ2-7; 8 nucleotides align to TRBD1. V lost 5 bases, J lost 4 bases, and 10 bases stayed unmatched. This CDR3 is 15 amino acids long. Looked up from germline, CDR1 is MNHNY and CDR2 is SVGAGI (reference sequence). Here the CDR3 DNA reads TGTGCCAGCAGTCCCGGGACAGGATTACGATACGAGCAGTACTTC. It yields the protein CASSPGTGLRYEQYF.

As for this clonotype: At one of its ends the junction is not consistent with the germline gene, which may arise from a read error. J is TRBJ1-6 and V is TRBV11-3; D unclear. Germline V gene lookup returns CDR1 SGHNT and CDR2 YENEEA. This CDR3 is 16 amino acids long. CDR3 nucleotides: TGTGCCAGCAGCTCCTTTCCGGGAAAAGAAGGATCACCCCTCGACTTT. It codes for CASSSFPGKEGSPLDF.

This clonotype was observed many times. The chain recombines TRBV20-1 with TRBJ2-7, with 11 bases lining up with TRBD2. This CDR3 is built from 13 residues. V gave up 6 bases and J gave up 4 bases; unmatched junction bases: 5. Germline CDR1 and CDR2: DFQATT and SNEGSKA (reference sequence). The CDR3, as DNA: TGCAGTGCCGTTCTAGCGGGAGGATACGAGCAGTACTTC. It is translated as CSAVLAGGYEQYF.

This clonotype was picked up a small number of times. With a much larger clone just one base away, this may be a read error. Lacking the conserved final phenylalanine or tryptophan, this CDR3 likely reflects a read error. This chain joins TRBV6-6 and TRBJ2-7; 11 positions match TRBD2. CDR1 is MNHNY, CDR2 SVGAGI, per germline (reference sequence). V lost 2 bases to trimming and J lost 2 bases; unmatched junction nucleotides: 5. CDR3 length: 16 amino acids. CDR3 sequence reads: CASSYGTSGPTYEQYL. DNA for the CDR3: TGTGCCAGCAGTTACGGGACTAGCGGCCCGACCTACGAGCAGTACTTA.

The chain couples TRBV11-2 to TRBJ2-2; D gene ambiguous. Germline V gene data show CDR1 as SGHAT and CDR2 as FQNNGV. The germline V and J ends were trimmed by 1 base and 7 bases, with 16 bases remaining between them. This CDR3 contains 16 residues. In DNA, the CDR3 is TGTGCCAGCAGCTTAGTGGGCATTGGGGTTGGCGGGGAGCTGTTTTTT. Translated: CASSLVGIGVGGELFF.

Remarks on this clonotype: The germline gene is not matched at one end of the junction; a read error may be the cause. This sequence joins TRBV12-3 or TRBV12-4 and TRBJ2-5; 9 nucleotides align to TRBD2. This CDR3 has 20 amino acids. CDR3 nucleotides: TGTGACAGCAGAAAAATCGACCACCCGACTAGCGGACTTCCCCAGGAGACCCAGTACTTC. Translating gives CDSRKIDHPTSGLPQETQYF.

In the case of this clonotype: The CDR3 does not close with the conserved phenylalanine or tryptophan, likely indicating a read error. The chain joins TRBV11-3 to TRBJ1-1; D uncertain. Trimming took off 5 bases at V and 0 bases at J, with 10 bases between the two ends. CDR3 length equals 14 residues. Germline V lookup: CDR1 SGHNT, CDR2 YENEEA. CDR3 amino acids: CASSPRVLNTEAFL. CDR3 bases: TGTGCCAGCAGCCCAAGGGTACTGAACACTGAAGCTTTCCTA.

This clonotype was observed a single time. A junction boundary mismatches the germline segment, possibly from a read error. The genes are TRBV11-2 and TRBJ1-1; D unresolved. Germline assignment: CDR1 SGHAT and CDR2 FQNNGV. The CDR3 spans 13 residues. CDR3: CGSNLGPSDKLFF. Written as DNA, the CDR3 is TGTGGCAGCAACTTAGGGCCATCCGATAAACTTTTCTTT.

This clonotype was detected only once. The junction departs from germline at one end; a sequencing error may be responsible. The chain recombines TRBV10-3 with TRBJ1-6; 7 nucleotides agree with TRBD1. Germline CDR1 reads ENHRY; CDR2 reads SYGVKD. There are 14 residues in the CDR3. The DNA of the CDR3 is TGTGCCATCAATAGACAGGGATATAATTCACCCCTACACTTT. Its protein product is CAINRQGYNSPLHF.

This clonotype was seen only a few times. An end of the junction differs from the germline gene, which may be a read error. This rearrangement joins TRBV19 to TRBJ2-1; D might be TRBD1 or TRBD2, each matching 5 bases. The CDR3 is 15 amino acids. Germline CDR1 reads LNHDA; CDR2 reads SQIVND (reference sequence). CDR3 nucleotide sequence: TGTGTCAGTAGTATAGTTCGAGGGGTGGGGAATGAGCAGTTCTTC. It yields the protein CVSSIVRGVGNEQFF.

This clonotype appeared many times. V usage is TRBV6-6 and J usage is TRBJ1-4; D remains ambiguous. Germline V gene data show CDR1 as MNHNY and CDR2 as SVGAGI (reference sequence). V dropped 7 bases and J dropped 5 bases, with 5 bases sitting between them. The CDR3 has 11 residues. The CDR3 region is CASTENEKLFF. CDR3 sequence (DNA): TGTGCCAGCACCGAAAATGAAAAACTGTTTTTT.

As to this clonotype: This may arise from a read error, as a much more abundant clone is one base away. This sequence joins TRBV7-3 and TRBJ2-1; no firm D call. The CDR3 is made up of 12 amino acids. CDR1 is SGHTA, CDR2 FQGTGA, per germline. V lost 5 bases, J lost 9 bases, and 11 bases lay in between. The chain's CDR3 is CASSISGTEQFF. The CDR3 DNA sequence: TGTGCCAGCAGCATATCCGGCACTGAGCAGTTCTTC.

CDR3: CASRSRSAGSSGELFF. The CDR3 DNA follows: TGTGCCAGCAGGTCTCGCTCGGCGGGAAGCTCCGGGGAGCTGTTTTTT. This chain uses TRBV6-5 with TRBJ2-2, with D maybe TRBD2 (6 bases). Germline V gene data show CDR1 as MNHEY and CDR2 as SVGAGI. Between the trimmed V and J ends, which lost 6 bases and 6 bases, there was a span of 20 bases. This CDR3 spans 16 amino acids.

This clonotype was detected only once. This chain uses TRBV6-1 with TRBJ2-5; D is unresolved. The germline V gene encodes CDR1 MNHNS and CDR2 SASEGT. The CDR3 loop spans 14 amino acids. The CDR3 loop reads CVSSEDLVMETQYF. DNA of the CDR3: TGTGTCAGTAGTGAAGATTTAGTAATGGAGACCCAGTACTTC.

Of note for this clonotype: At one end, the junction sequence differs from germline, possibly due to a read error. CDR3 DNA sequence: TGTGCTAGCACCCCGGGACTGGGGAAGGTGGCGAACACTGAAGTTTTCTTT. Amino acid sequence: CASTPGLGKVANTEVFF. The chain employs TRBV28 and TRBJ1-1; perhaps TRBD1 as D (5 bases). CDR3 length equals 17 residues. From germline, CDR1 is MDHEN and CDR2 SYDVKM.

By frequency in the sample, this clonotype is medium-sized. The V and J genes are TRBV6-2 or TRBV6-3 and TRBJ2-7, with TRBD2 as a possible D gene (7 bases). V was trimmed by 7 bases and J by 3 bases, leaving 13 bases between them. The CDR3 totals 13 residues. Germline CDR1 is MNHEY and CDR2 is SVGEGT. The CDR3 nucleotides are TGTGCCAGCATCCGGGGGGCCGACTACGAGCAGTACTTC. It codes for CASIRGADYEQYF.

Notes on this clonotype: Its ends do not fully match the called genes, so a read error is possible. In nucleotides, the CDR3 is TGCGCCAGCAGCTTGGGTGCGTCTTGCGGGGCCACGTACCTAGAGACACAGTACTTC. Protein sequence: CASSLGASCGATYLETQYF. This sequence joins TRBV5-1 and TRBJ2-5, with D possibly being TRBD2 (6 bases). The CDR3 has 19 residues. The germline gives CDR1 SGHRS, CDR2 YFSETQ.

The chain's CDR3 is CASSVAQGATGELFF. The CDR3 nucleotides read TGTGCCAGCAGCGTAGCTCAGGGTGCCACCGGGGAGCTGTTTTTT. The chain links TRBV9 to TRBJ2-2; D may be TRBD1 (5 bases). The germline V gene encodes CDR1 SGDLS and CDR2 YYNGEE. V shed 0 bases and J shed 4 bases, with 10 bases lying between them. This CDR3 is built from 15 residues.

About this clonotype: Since a much larger clone is just one base distant, this may be a read error. The chain has TRBV5-1 and TRBJ2-7, with a tentative D call TRBD1 (5 bases). This CDR3 spans 15 amino acids. Germline V gives CDR1 SGHRS, CDR2 YFSETQ. V was cut by 0 bases and J by 5 bases, with 15 bases left in between. The CDR3 loop reads CASSLETVGWHEQYF. CDR3 coding DNA: TGCGCCAGCAGCTTGGAGACAGTCGGGTGGCACGAGCAGTACTTC.

This clonotype was counted at least ten times. This sequence joins TRBV5-4 and TRBJ2-2, with TRBD2 matching over 7 bases. Germline values: CDR1 SGHNT, CDR2 YYREEE (reference sequence). The CDR3 totals 16 residues. The V gene end was trimmed by 3 bases and the J gene end by 5 bases; junction bases not matched to a gene: 10. CDR3 nucleotide sequence: TGTGCCAGCAGCTGGATGTCTAGCGGCGCTACCGGGGAGCTGTTTTTT. Protein product: CASSWMSSGATGELFF.

The rearrangement links TRBV11-2 to TRBJ2-7, with TRBD1 as a possible D gene (5 bases). The CDR3 totals 13 residues. Deletions cut 4 bases from V and 3 bases from J, with 10 bases between. From germline, CDR1 is SGHAT and CDR2 FQNNGV. The CDR3 region is CASSSNRLYEQYF. The CDR3 bases are TGTGCCAGCAGCTCGAACAGGCTCTACGAGCAGTACTTC. Full variable domain (remainder filled in from reference TRBV11-2 and TRBJ2-7): EAGVAQSPRYKIIEKRQSVAFWCNPISGHATLYWYQQILGQGPKLLIQFQNNGVVDDSQLPKDRFSAERLKGVDSTLKIQPAKLEDSAVYLCASSSNRLYEQYFGPGTRLTVT.

Comments on this clonotype: An end of the junction does not agree with germline; a read error may underlie this. The chain carries TRBV29-1 and TRBJ2-1, with D perhaps TRBD2 (6 bases). There are 14 residues in the CDR3. CDR1 and CDR2 from the germline V gene are SQVTM and ANQGSEA. The CDR3 spells CCAVGRSTNNEQFF. CDR3 coding DNA: TGTTGCGCTGTGGGGAGGAGCACAAACAATGAGCAGTTCTTC.

This clonotype was found a few times. A much larger clone sits a single nucleotide away, making a read error possible. Here the CDR3 reads CANSAPTLSTEAFF. The DNA of the CDR3 is TGTGCCAACAGTGCCCCCACCTTGTCCACTGAAGCTTTCTTT. The chain combines TRBV6-1 with TRBJ1-1; D is unresolved. The CDR3 covers 14 residues. CDR1 and CDR2 (germline): MNHNS, SASEGT.